The rows below give T cell receptor beta chains drawn from one sample of a study of T cells in pancreatic ductal adenocarcinoma. Method: immunoSEQ multiplex PCR; TCRdb's copy keeps in-frame clones and lacks some. Among about 97,000 clones listed, 90% to 95% were seen once. The sample was PBMCs. Receptors originate from a human donor with pancreatic ductal adenocarcinoma. Each CDR3 is given with its conserved first and last residue. The D gene is left open where the match is weak. Size is omitted from some rows. Given values are once, few, many or a class for expanded clones.

cdr3_nt: TGTGCCAGCAGCAAAGTGAGGACAGGGAAGGTCGGGGAGCTGTTTTTT
cdr3_aa: CASSKVRTGKVGELFF
clone_size: .
j_call: TRBJ2-2
d_call: .
v_call: TRBV21-1

cdr3_nt: TGTGCCAGCAGTTTCAGTCTAGCCAAAAACATTCAGTACTTC
cdr3_aa: CASSFSLAKNIQYF
clone_size: few
j_call: TRBJ2-4
d_call: .
v_call: TRBV28

cdr3_nt: TGTGCCAGCAGCTTAGCCTCCGGGACAGTTGATGGCTACACCTTC
cdr3_aa: CASSLASGTVDGYTF
clone_size: once
j_call: TRBJ1-2
d_call: TRBD1
v_call: TRBV7-2

cdr3_nt: TGTGCCAGCAGTTCGACTAGCGGAGGCACCGGGGAGCTGTTTTTT
cdr3_aa: CASSSTSGGTGELFF
clone_size: .
j_call: TRBJ2-2
d_call: TRBD2
v_call: TRBV28

cdr3_nt: TGTGCCAGCAACTTGTCTCTTGTGGATACGCAGTATTTT
cdr3_aa: CASNLSLVDTQYF
clone_size: .
j_call: TRBJ2-3
d_call: .
v_call: TRBV7-3

cdr3_nt: TGTGCCAGACGAGGGCTGGCGAACACTGAAGCTTTCTTT
cdr3_aa: CARRGLANTEAFF
clone_size: .
j_call: TRBJ1-1
d_call: .
v_call: TRBV7-3

cdr3_nt: TGTGCCAGCAGCTTATCCGGGACAGGGAACACCGGGGAGCTGTTTTTT
cdr3_aa: CASSLSGTGNTGELFF
clone_size: .
j_call: TRBJ2-2
d_call: TRBD1
v_call: TRBV7-9

cdr3_nt: TGTGCCTTGACAGGGGCACCCCTCTACGAGCAGTACTTC
cdr3_aa: CALTGAPLYEQYF
clone_size: .
j_call: TRBJ2-7
d_call: TRBD1
v_call: TRBV30

cdr3_nt: TGCGCCAGCAGTGAGGCACAGGGAAGGTGGGAGACCCAGTACTTC
cdr3_aa: CASSEAQGRWETQYF
clone_size: .
j_call: TRBJ2-5
d_call: .
v_call: TRBV10-1

cdr3_nt: TGCAGCGTTGTCGGGGGTAACTCTGGAAACACCATATATTTT
cdr3_aa: CSVVGGNSGNTIYF
clone_size: .
j_call: TRBJ1-3
d_call: .
v_call: TRBV29-1

cdr3_nt: TGTGCCAGCAGCGCAGGGTACTACTCCTACGAGCAGTACTTC
cdr3_aa: CASSAGYYSYEQYF
clone_size: .
j_call: TRBJ2-7
d_call: .
v_call: TRBV7-2

cdr3_nt: TGTGCCTGGAGTCGGGTGAGCAGCAATCAGCCCCAGCATTTT
cdr3_aa: CAWSRVSSNQPQHF
clone_size: .
j_call: TRBJ1-5
d_call: .
v_call: TRBV30

cdr3_nt: TGCGCCAGCAGCTTACAGATTAACACTGAAGCTTTCTTT
cdr3_aa: CASSLQINTEAFF
clone_size: .
j_call: TRBJ1-1
d_call: .
v_call: TRBV5-1

cdr3_nt: TGTGCCAGCAGCTATAGTTGGACTAGCGGAGCCGAGCAGTTCTTC
cdr3_aa: CASSYSWTSGAEQFF
clone_size: .
j_call: TRBJ2-1
d_call: TRBD2
v_call: TRBV5-6

cdr3_nt: TGTGCCAGCAGCTTAGGACAGGGTGGTGGCTACACCTTC
cdr3_aa: CASSLGQGGGYTF
clone_size: .
j_call: TRBJ1-2
d_call: TRBD1
v_call: TRBV7-9

cdr3_nt: TGCGCCAGCAGCTCGGCCAGCGGGAGAGAATCGCAGTATTTT
cdr3_aa: CASSSASGRESQYF
clone_size: .
j_call: TRBJ2-3
d_call: TRBD2
v_call: TRBV5-1

cdr3_nt: TGTGCCAGCAGCTTAGTCGGGGGGGCGAACACTGAAGCTTTCTTT
cdr3_aa: CASSLVGGANTEAFF
clone_size: .
j_call: TRBJ1-1
d_call: .
v_call: TRBV11-3

cdr3_nt: TGTGCCAGCAGCTTAGGGGCCGAGGATACGCAGTATTTT
cdr3_aa: CASSLGAEDTQYF
clone_size: .
j_call: TRBJ2-3
d_call: .
v_call: TRBV7-9

cdr3_nt: TGTGCCAGCAGCCAAGGAAGGCAGGGATATGAAAAACTGTTTTTT
cdr3_aa: CASSQGRQGYEKLFF
clone_size: .
j_call: TRBJ1-4
d_call: .
v_call: TRBV14

cdr3_nt: TGTGCCAGCAGCTTAGGTGGCATCTACGAGCAGTACTTC
cdr3_aa: CASSLGGIYEQYF
clone_size: .
j_call: TRBJ2-7
d_call: .
v_call: TRBV7-9

cdr3_nt: TGTGCCACCAGCAGAGGAGACTGGGACACTGAAGCTTTCTTT
cdr3_aa: CATSRGDWDTEAFF
clone_size: .
j_call: TRBJ1-1
d_call: .
v_call: TRBV15

cdr3_nt: TGTGCCAGCAGCTCGAGCCCGAACTATGGCTACACCTTC
cdr3_aa: CASSSSPNYGYTF
clone_size: .
j_call: TRBJ1-2
d_call: .
v_call: TRBV5-6

cdr3_nt: TGTGCCTGCAACGAGCAAGGGGGCCCGAGATATGGCTACACCTTC
cdr3_aa: CACNEQGGPRYGYTF
clone_size: .
j_call: TRBJ1-2
d_call: TRBD1
v_call: TRBV30

cdr3_nt: TGTGCCATCAGTCAGGGACTAGCGGGAGGCCCCCAGGGCACAGATACGCAGTATTTT
cdr3_aa: CAISQGLAGGPQGTDTQYF
clone_size: once
j_call: TRBJ2-3
d_call: TRBD2
v_call: TRBV10-3

cdr3_nt: TGTGCCAGCAGTACGGGACTAGCAGTGGAAGAGACCCAGTACTTC
cdr3_aa: CASSTGLAVEETQYF
clone_size: .
j_call: TRBJ2-5
d_call: TRBD2
v_call: TRBV6-6

cdr3_nt: TGTGCCAGCAGCTTATTAGGGGCCGGACAAGGAAATGAGCAGTTCTTC
cdr3_aa: CASSLLGAGQGNEQFF
clone_size: .
j_call: TRBJ2-1
d_call: .
v_call: TRBV11-2

cdr3_nt: TGCGCCAGCAGCTTAGGAACAGGGCGTGAAAAACTGTTTTTT
cdr3_aa: CASSLGTGREKLFF
clone_size: .
j_call: TRBJ1-4
d_call: .
v_call: TRBV5-1

cdr3_nt: TGTGCCAGCAGTTCCGGTTCCCAATTACCACCGTACGAGCAGTACTTC
cdr3_aa: CASSSGSQLPPYEQYF
clone_size: once
j_call: TRBJ2-7
d_call: .
v_call: TRBV28

cdr3_nt: TGTGCCAGCAGCACCAGCGGGAGGGAGACAGATACGCAGTATTTT
cdr3_aa: CASSTSGRETDTQYF
clone_size: .
j_call: TRBJ2-3
d_call: TRBD2
v_call: TRBV7-3

cdr3_nt: TGTGCCTGGAGTGTACCTCGCGGAAGAGGAGGGGAGACCCAGTACTTC
cdr3_aa: CAWSVPRGRGGETQYF
clone_size: .
j_call: TRBJ2-5
d_call: .
v_call: TRBV30

cdr3_nt: TGTGCCAGCATCGACACCTTCTATGGCTACACCTTC
cdr3_aa: CASIDTFYGYTF
clone_size: .
j_call: TRBJ1-2
d_call: .
v_call: TRBV28

cdr3_nt: TGTGCCAGTAGTATAGGCGGACAGCAAGAGACCCAGTACTTC
cdr3_aa: CASSIGGQQETQYF
clone_size: .
j_call: TRBJ2-5
d_call: .
v_call: TRBV19

cdr3_nt: TGTGCCAGCAGGAAAGCGGGAGGTATACATACGCAGTATTTT
cdr3_aa: CASRKAGGIHTQYF
clone_size: .
j_call: TRBJ2-3
d_call: TRBD2
v_call: TRBV6-5

cdr3_nt: TGTGCCAGCAGCCGGACGCCTAGCGGGAGGGGTGATGAGCAGTTCTTC
cdr3_aa: CASSRTPSGRGDEQFF
clone_size: once
j_call: TRBJ2-1
d_call: TRBD2
v_call: TRBV5-4

cdr3_nt: TGCGCCAGCCCCAGGACAGGGGCTGACCAAGAGACCCAGTACTTC
cdr3_aa: CASPRTGADQETQYF
clone_size: .
j_call: TRBJ2-5
d_call: TRBD1
v_call: TRBV10-2

cdr3_nt: TGTGCCACCAGCAGAGCTGAGGGAGGCACAGATACGCAGTATTTT
cdr3_aa: CATSRAEGGTDTQYF
clone_size: .
j_call: TRBJ2-3
d_call: .
v_call: TRBV15

cdr3_nt: TGTGCCAGCAGTTACTTGGGGGCTGGGACTGAAGCTTTCTTT
cdr3_aa: CASSYLGAGTEAFF
clone_size: .
j_call: TRBJ1-1
d_call: .
v_call: TRBV6-5

cdr3_nt: TGTGCCAGCAGTTACCCCTGGGCGGGAGGAGTAGATACGCAGTATTTT
cdr3_aa: CASSYPWAGGVDTQYF
clone_size: .
j_call: TRBJ2-3
d_call: TRBD2
v_call: TRBV6-6

cdr3_nt: TGCAGCGCCAGACTAGCGGGAGGATACGAGCAGTACTTC
cdr3_aa: CSARLAGGYEQYF
clone_size: once
j_call: TRBJ2-7
d_call: TRBD2
v_call: TRBV29-1

cdr3_nt: TGTGCCAGCAGCTTATCCGGACAGTACGAGCAGTACTTC
cdr3_aa: CASSLSGQYEQYF
clone_size: .
j_call: TRBJ2-7
d_call: .
v_call: TRBV7-2

cdr3_nt: TGTGCCAGCAGCTTGTTGCGTCAGCCCCAGCATTTT
cdr3_aa: CASSLLRQPQHF
clone_size: .
j_call: TRBJ1-5
d_call: .
v_call: TRBV5-8

cdr3_nt: TGTGCCAGCAGCTTAGAGTTTGCAGGTAGTTACGAGCAGTACTTC
cdr3_aa: CASSLEFAGSYEQYF
clone_size: .
j_call: TRBJ2-7
d_call: .
v_call: TRBV7-2

cdr3_nt: TGTGCCAGCAATTCGGCCGGGGAGCTGTTTTTT
cdr3_aa: CASNSAGELFF
clone_size: .
j_call: TRBJ2-2
d_call: .
v_call: TRBV2

cdr3_nt: TGCGCCAGCAGCCAAGAGGGCGGGAGGAGGGTCACAGATACGCAGTATTTT
cdr3_aa: CASSQEGGRRVTDTQYF
clone_size: .
j_call: TRBJ2-3
d_call: TRBD2
v_call: TRBV4-3

cdr3_nt: TGTGCCAGCAGCCCCCCCGCGCAGGGAGAGACCCAGTACTTC
cdr3_aa: CASSPPAQGETQYF
clone_size: once
j_call: TRBJ2-5
d_call: .
v_call: TRBV2

cdr3_nt: TGTGCCAGCAGTAGCGGGGCGTACTACGAGCAGTACTTC
cdr3_aa: CASSSGAYYEQYF
clone_size: .
j_call: TRBJ2-7
d_call: TRBD2
v_call: TRBV19

cdr3_nt: TGTGCCAGCACTAGGGGGTGGCAGGGTGAGCAGTTCTTC
cdr3_aa: CASTRGWQGEQFF
clone_size: .
j_call: TRBJ2-1
d_call: .
v_call: TRBV28

cdr3_nt: TGTGCCAGCTCACCTATGACTCTGTTTGCGGGAGGGCCCGGCGGGGAGCTGTTTTTT
cdr3_aa: CASSPMTLFAGGPGGELFF
clone_size: .
j_call: TRBJ2-2
d_call: TRBD2
v_call: TRBV18

cdr3_nt: TGTGCCAGCCAGGGTGGGCGTACAGATACGCAGTATTTT
cdr3_aa: CASQGGRTDTQYF
clone_size: few
j_call: TRBJ2-3
d_call: .
v_call: TRBV27

cdr3_nt: TGTGCCAGCAGTATGGACAGACAACATGAAGCTTTCTTT
cdr3_aa: CASSMDRQHEAFF
clone_size: .
j_call: TRBJ1-1
d_call: .
v_call: TRBV6-5

cdr3_nt: TGTGCCAGCAGTCAAAGTCAGGGCTACGAGCAGTACTTC
cdr3_aa: CASSQSQGYEQYF
clone_size: .
j_call: TRBJ2-7
d_call: .
v_call: TRBV28

cdr3_nt: TGTGCCAGCAGCTTGGACAGGTCTCTTAACTATGGCTACACCTTC
cdr3_aa: CASSLDRSLNYGYTF
clone_size: .
j_call: TRBJ1-2
d_call: .
v_call: TRBV5-4

cdr3_nt: TGTGCCAGCTCACCATTCCCTCCGGGACAGGGATCGTCCGGGGAGCTGTTTTTT
cdr3_aa: CASSPFPPGQGSSGELFF
clone_size: .
j_call: TRBJ2-2
d_call: TRBD1
v_call: TRBV18

cdr3_nt: TGCGCCAGCAGCCTAGCGGGGACCCAAGAGACCCAGTACTTC
cdr3_aa: CASSLAGTQETQYF
clone_size: .
j_call: TRBJ2-5
d_call: TRBD2
v_call: TRBV10-2

cdr3_nt: TGTGCCAGCTCACAGACGACTAGCGGAGGGCATGAGCAGTTCTTC
cdr3_aa: CASSQTTSGGHEQFF
clone_size: .
j_call: TRBJ2-1
d_call: TRBD2
v_call: TRBV18

cdr3_nt: TGCAGCGTACCTAGCGAGAACACCGGGGAGCTGTTTTTT
cdr3_aa: CSVPSENTGELFF
clone_size: .
j_call: TRBJ2-2
d_call: .
v_call: TRBV29-1

cdr3_nt: TGTGCCAGCAGTTTCGGGACAGGCGGTCAGCCCCAGCATTTT
cdr3_aa: CASSFGTGGQPQHF
clone_size: .
j_call: TRBJ1-5
d_call: TRBD1
v_call: TRBV28

cdr3_nt: TGTGCCAGCAGCTTTTTAGCGGCCACCTACGAGCAGTACTTC
cdr3_aa: CASSFLAATYEQYF
clone_size: .
j_call: TRBJ2-7
d_call: .
v_call: TRBV7-8